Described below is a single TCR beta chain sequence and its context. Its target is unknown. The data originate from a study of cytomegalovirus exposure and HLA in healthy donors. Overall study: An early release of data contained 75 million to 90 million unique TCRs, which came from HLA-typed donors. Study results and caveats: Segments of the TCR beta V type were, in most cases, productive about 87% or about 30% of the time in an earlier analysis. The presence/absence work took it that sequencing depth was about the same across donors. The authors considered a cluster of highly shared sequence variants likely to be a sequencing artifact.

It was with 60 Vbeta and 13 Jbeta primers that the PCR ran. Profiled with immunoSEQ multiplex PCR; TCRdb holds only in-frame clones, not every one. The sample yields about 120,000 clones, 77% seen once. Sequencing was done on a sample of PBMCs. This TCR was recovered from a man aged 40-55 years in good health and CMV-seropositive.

This CDR3 is CASSPRDRVNEQFF. The CDR3 DNA reads TGTGCCAGCAGCCCCCGGGACAGGGTCAATGAGCAGTTCTTC. The chain is built from TRBV5-4 and TRBJ2-1, with 9 bases lining up with TRBD1. The CDR3 has 14 amino acids. The J segment lost 6 bases and the V segment lost 4 bases, leaving 5 bases of the junction unmatched. Germline lookup yields CDR1 SGHNT and CDR2 YYREEE (reference sequence).